The 25 T cell receptor beta chains presented below share a single source sample, sequenced in a study of OX40 agonist ivuxolimab in advanced cancers. Assay used: immunoSEQ multiplex PCR; TCRdb lists only in-frame clones, some missing. The top ten hold approximately 0.7% of the sample, which has around 79,000 clones, 86% seen once. This material consisted of CD4+ or CD8+ T cells sorted from blood, taken in a trial of the OX40 agonist ivuxolimab. The receptors derive from an adult with an advanced solid tumor such as melanoma, head and neck, liver or kidney cancer.

The J gene is TRBJ2-2, the V gene TRBV7-2; 11 bases map to TRBD2. CDR1 and CDR2 from the germline V gene are SGHTA and FQGNSA. The CDR3 length is 17 residues. The V and J ends lost 1 base and 4 bases, in that order; junction bases with no gene match: 5. CDR3 sequence (DNA): TGTGCCAGCAGCTTAGTTCCGACTAGCGGGGTCACCGGGGAGCTGTTTTTT. It yields the protein CASSLVPTSGVTGELFF.

The chain recombines TRBV5-8 with TRBJ2-2, with 10 bases identical to TRBD1. V was pared by 2 bases and J by 6 bases, with 4 bases of the junction left unmatched. CDR1 is SGHTS and CDR2 is YDEGEE in the germline V gene. This CDR3 region has 15 residues. CDR3 DNA sequence: TGTGCCAGCAGCTTAGACAGGGGGCTGGCCGGGGAGCTGTTTTTT. Residues: CASSLDRGLAGELFF.

This chain uses TRBV28 with TRBJ2-7, with D perhaps matching TRBD2 (5 bases). The length of the CDR3 is 12 residues. Germline CDR1 MDHEN, CDR2 SYDVKM. With 9 bases removed from V and 7 bases from J, the gap between germline ends came to 16 bases. Written as DNA, the CDR3 is TGTGCCAGTTGGGAGAGGTCAGGAGAGCAGTACTTC. Its translation: CASWERSGEQYF.

V and J are TRBV13 and TRBJ2-2, with 9 bases lining up with TRBD2. V dropped 5 bases and J dropped 6; count of bases not matched to a gene: 7. The CDR3 has 15 residues. Germline V lookup: CDR1 PRHDT, CDR2 FYEKMQ (reference sequence). The CDR3, as DNA: TGTGCCAGCAGCCTAAGCGGGGGGCTGGCCGGGGAGCTGTTTTTT. Encoded protein: CASSLSGGLAGELFF.

The V gene is TRBV27, the J gene TRBJ2-6; D ambiguous. Germline CDR1 reads MNHEY; CDR2 reads SMNVEV (reference sequence). The CDR3 totals 16 residues. V was cut by 0 bases and J by 0 bases, with 6 bases left in between. The DNA of the CDR3 is TGTGCCAGCAGTTTATCGACCGGCTCTGGGGCCAACGTCCTGACTTTC. Residues: CASSLSTGSGANVLTF.

This rearrangement joins TRBV11-2 to TRBJ2-5; D uncertain. The CDR3 extends over 15 amino acids. Germline CDR1 SGHAT, CDR2 FQNNGV. V was cut by 0 bases and J by 1 base, with 9 bases left in between. The CDR3 here is CASSLDVGFQETQYF. CDR3 coding DNA: TGTGCCAGCAGCTTAGATGTGGGATTCCAAGAGACCCAGTACTTC.

The chain uses TRBV19 and TRBJ1-1, with TRBD1 matching 10 bases. This CDR3 has 14 amino acids. The junction had 4 bases not matched to a gene; V was cut back by 5 bases and J by 4 bases. The germline V gene encodes CDR1 LNHDA and CDR2 SQIVND (reference sequence). The CDR3 DNA reads as TGTGCCAGTAGTCATGACAGGGGGCTCACTGAAGCTTTCTTT. This translates into CASSHDRGLTEAFF.

This sequence joins TRBV7-2 and TRBJ2-7, with TRBD2 matching 8 bases. The CDR3 contains 17 residues. Germline trimming cut 3 bases from V and 0 bases from J; bases unmatched to any gene: 10. The germline V gene has CDR1 SGHTA and CDR2 FQGNSA. The CDR3 coding sequence is TGTGCCAGCAGCTTCCAAGGCGGGGGGCTAAGCTCCTACGAGCAGTACTTC. As protein: CASSFQGGGLSSYEQYF.

This rearrangement joins TRBV9 to TRBJ2-7, with no clear D. Germline assignment: CDR1 SGDLS and CDR2 YYNGEE. The V and J ends lost 0 bases and 2 bases respectively, with 9 bases between them. The CDR3 contains 14 residues. The CDR3 reads CASSVGGDTYEQYF. The CDR3 bases are TGTGCCAGCAGCGTAGGAGGAGATACCTACGAGCAGTACTTC.

This clone showed up just a few times. The rearrangement links TRBV7-8 to TRBJ1-4; 10 positions match TRBD1. The CDR3 spans 18 residues. Germline V gene lookup returns CDR1 SGHVS and CDR2 FQNEAQ. V dropped 1 base and J dropped 2; count of bases not matched to a gene: 7. The CDR3 loop is CASSLGDRGGRTNEKLFF. The CDR3 nucleotides read TGTGCCAGCAGCTTAGGGGACAGGGGCGGTCGGACTAATGAAAAACTGTTTTTT.

This chain links TRBV4-3 with TRBJ2-3; TRBD2 is a possible D gene (7 bases). CDR1 is LGHNA and CDR2 is YSLEER in the germline V gene. The length of the CDR3 is 16 residues. Trimming pared 4 bases from V and 3 bases from J, leaving 17 bases between. CDR3 coding DNA: TGCGCCAGCAGCCCAGGCCGGGGGGCCGTGACAGATACGCAGTATTTT. This gives the protein CASSPGRGAVTDTQYF.

This clone was detected only a few times. The rearrangement uses TRBV6-4 and TRBJ1-2; D may be TRBD1 (6 bases). The CDR3 extends over 14 amino acids. CDR1 is MRHNA, CDR2 SNTAGT, per germline. V shed 2 bases and J shed 1 base, with 8 bases lying between them. CDR3 in DNA: TGTGCCAGCAGTGACGGGGGCTTTAACTATGGCTACACCTTC. Its translation: CASSDGGFNYGYTF.

This chain uses TRBV4-1 with TRBJ2-7; D is uncertain. V was shortened by 4 bases and J by 0 bases, with 7 bases between the two germline ends. Germline V lookup: CDR1 MGHRA, CDR2 YSYEKL. The CDR3 consists of 13 residues. The CDR3 spells CASSPVASYEQYF. CDR3 in DNA: TGCGCCAGCAGCCCGGTCGCCTCCTACGAGCAGTACTTC.

The chain recombines TRBV21-1 with TRBJ2-7. TRBV21-1 is tagged as a pseudogene. This CDR3 comprises 15 residues. The CDR3 region is CASSKENGDGYEQYF. The CDR3 DNA is TGTGCCAGCAGCAAAGAGAACGGTGATGGATACGAGCAGTACTTC.

The genes are TRBV28 and TRBJ1-5, with D possibly being TRBD1 (6 bases). The V gene lost 6 bases and the J gene lost 2 bases, with 14 bases spanning the gap. The germline V gene has CDR1 MDHEN and CDR2 SYDVKM. The CDR3 is 15 amino acids. CDR3: CASSTTGLGNQPQHF. CDR3 nucleotide sequence: TGTGCCAGCAGCACGACAGGACTGGGCAATCAGCCCCAGCATTTT.

V usage is TRBV15 and J usage is TRBJ2-7; tentative D call: TRBD2 (5 bases). CDR3 length equals 14 residues. The V gene's germline CDR1 is LNHNV and CDR2 YYDKDF (reference sequence). Trimming removed 0 bases at V and 4 bases at J, with 10 bases between. This CDR3 is CATSRDRGNYEQYF. CDR3 DNA: TGTGCCACCAGCAGAGACCGGGGTAATTACGAGCAGTACTTC. The whole variable domain, filled in from reference TRBV15 and TRBJ2-7, reads DAMVIQNPRYQVTQFGKPVTLSCSQTLNHNVMYWYQQKSSQAPKLLFHYYDKDFNNEADTPDNFQSRRPNTSFCFLDIRSPGLGDTAMYLCATSRDRGNYEQYFGPGTRLTVT.

The rearrangement joins TRBV5-5 to TRBJ2-3; 13 nucleotides line up with TRBD2. V gave up 4 bases and J gave up 7 bases; unmatched junction bases: 6. Germline V CDR1 and CDR2: SGHKS, YYEKEE (reference sequence). The CDR3 runs to 15 residues. The CDR3 region has the DNA TGTGCCAGCAGCGTCGGGACTAGCGGGGAACATACGCAGTATTTT. Protein sequence: CASSVGTSGEHTQYF.

The chain links TRBV6-5 to TRBJ1-1, with no clear D. Germline CDR1 and CDR2: MNHEY and SVGAGI. This CDR3 contains 13 residues. Trimming cost V 6 bases and J 0 bases, with 8 bases left between them. This chain's CDR3 is CASSQTMNTEAFF. The DNA of the CDR3 is TGTGCCAGCAGCCAGACGATGAACACTGAAGCTTTCTTT.

This chain connects TRBV28 to TRBJ1-1; D gene uncertain. V gave up 8 bases and J gave up 1 base, with 14 bases separating them. CDR3 length equals 14 residues. The germline gives CDR1 MDHEN, CDR2 SYDVKM. The CDR3 region is CASGGYTPNTEAFF. The DNA for the CDR3 is TGTGCCAGCGGTGGGTATACCCCGAACACTGAAGCTTTCTTT.

CDR3 residues: CASLTQRGLGGNQPQHF. The CDR3 DNA sequence: TGTGCCAGCCTTACCCAGCGGGGACTTGGGGGCAATCAGCCCCAGCATTTT. This chain joins TRBV5-8 and TRBJ1-5, with a tentative D call TRBD1 (5 bases). Trimming took 7 bases from V and 2 from J, leaving 22 bases between them. Germline V gene lookup returns CDR1 SGHTS and CDR2 YDEGEE. The CDR3 runs 17 residues.

The J gene is TRBJ2-6, the V gene TRBV6-5; 8 nucleotides align to TRBD1. V was pared by 5 bases and J by 2 bases, with 2 bases of the junction left unmatched. Germline V gene sequence: CDR1 MNHEY, CDR2 SVGAGI. The CDR3 has 15 residues. The CDR3 DNA follows: TGTGCCAGCAGTCACAGGGGGGCTGGGGCCAACGTCCTGACTTTC. It is translated as CASSHRGAGANVLTF.

The chain is built from TRBV4-1 and TRBJ2-7, with unresolved D. V lost 0 bases, J lost 2 bases, and 11 bases lay in between. This CDR3 comprises 15 residues. The germline CDR1 and CDR2 sequences are MGHRA and YSYEKL. CDR3 loop: CASSQDHPITYEQYF. The CDR3 DNA follows: TGCGCCAGCAGCCAAGATCATCCTATCACCTACGAGCAGTACTTC.

CDR3 sequence: CASSLMTGQYGYTF. DNA of the CDR3: TGCGCCAGCAGCTTGATGACGGGACAATATGGCTACACCTTC. The chain combines TRBV5-1 with TRBJ1-2, with D perhaps matching TRBD1 (6 bases). Trimming pared 1 base from V and 5 bases from J, leaving 12 bases between. Germline values: CDR1 SGHRS, CDR2 YFSETQ. The CDR3 is 14 amino acids.

V is TRBV28 and J is TRBJ1-3; D is perhaps TRBD1 (6 bases). Germline V gene lookup returns CDR1 MDHEN and CDR2 SYDVKM. The CDR3 covers 13 residues. Trimming pared 8 bases from V and 5 bases from J, leaving 13 bases between. The CDR3 DNA follows: TGTGCCAGCGGTGGGGGGCACAGAAACACCATATATTTT. This encodes CASGGGHRNTIYF.

This clone came up a few times. V and J are TRBV19 and TRBJ1-5; the D is unclear. The CDR3 is 13 residues long. V was pared by 5 bases and J by 7 bases, with 12 bases between. The germline V gene has CDR1 LNHDA and CDR2 SQIVND (reference sequence). The CDR3 DNA reads TGTGCCAGTAGTCTCTCGGGATGGCAGCCCCAGCATTTT. Residues: CASSLSGWQPQHF.